These 27 T cell receptor beta chains share one sample of origin, sequenced in a study of shared clonotypes between healthy human individuals. Using immunoSEQ multiplex PCR, the repertoire was profiled, and TCRdb retains in-frame clones only, with some absent. Of some 2,000,000 clones in the sample, under 97% were seen once. Source material: naive CD4+ T cells sorted from blood. Noted subset: CD45RA+ positively selected. The origin of the receptors is a man younger than 35 in good health.

V gene TRBV6-5 combines with J gene TRBJ2-3; 11 nucleotides align to TRBD1. V lost 6 bases, J lost 7 bases, and 6 bases stayed unmatched. Germline CDR1 and CDR2: MNHEY and SVGAGI. This CDR3 is built from 14 residues. CDR3 region: CASSWDRGLNTQYF. CDR3 nucleotides: TGTGCCAGCAGCTGGGACAGGGGGTTGAATACGCAGTATTTT.

The chain has TRBV6-1 and TRBJ1-2; 7 positions agree with TRBD1. The CDR3 covers 13 residues. Germline trimming cut 8 bases from V and 2 bases from J; bases unmatched to any gene: 5. In germline, CDR1 is MNHNS, CDR2 SASEGT. DNA for the CDR3: TGTGCCAGCCAACTGGACAGGAACTATGGCTACACCTTC. Its translation is CASQLDRNYGYTF.

The chain combines TRBV2 with TRBJ2-7; D may correspond to TRBD1 or TRBD2 (5 bases each). The V end lost 4 bases, the J end lost 2 bases, and 9 bases lay between the germline ends. CDR1 is SNHLY, CDR2 FYNNEI, per germline. The CDR3 runs 13 residues. The CDR3 is CASSGDATYEQYF. The CDR3, as DNA: TGTGCCAGCAGTGGGGACGCCACCTACGAGCAGTACTTC.

This chain uses TRBV2 with TRBJ2-7; D gene ambiguous. The germline V and J ends were trimmed by 5 bases and 4 bases, with 9 bases remaining between them. CDR3 size: 12 residues. Germline assignment: CDR1 SNHLY and CDR2 FYNNEI. CDR3 nucleotide sequence: TGTGCCAGCAGTCCCGCATCTTACGAGCAGTACTTC. Protein product: CASSPASYEQYF.

The V and J genes are TRBV5-8 and TRBJ2-1, with TRBD1 matching 8 bases. The J segment lost 3 bases and the V segment lost 4 bases, leaving 9 bases of the junction unmatched. This CDR3 has 16 amino acids. Germline assignment: CDR1 SGHTS and CDR2 YDEGEE. The chain's CDR3 is CASSLEQGARYNEQFF. In DNA form, the CDR3 reads TGTGCCAGCAGCCTCGAGCAGGGGGCGCGCTACAATGAGCAGTTCTTC. The full variable domain, rest sourced from reference TRBV5-8 and TRBJ2-1, is EAGVTQSPTHLIKTRGQQATLRCSPISGHTSVYWYQQALGLGLQFLLWYDEGEERNRGNFPPRFSGRQFPNYSSELNVNALELEDSALYLCASSLEQGARYNEQFFGPGTRLTVL.

This clone was seen a single time. Written as DNA, the CDR3 is TGTGCCAGCAGTGAAGGGGGACTAGCCTACGAGCAGTACTTC. Translating it yields CASSEGGLAYEQYF. The rearrangement uses TRBV6-1 and TRBJ2-7; TRBD2 matches at 8 bases. CDR3 length: 14 residues. V was clipped by 1 base and J by 2 bases; unmatched bases: 1. Looked up from germline, CDR1 is MNHNS and CDR2 is SASEGT.

This sequence joins TRBV11-2 and TRBJ1-4; D remains unclear. The CDR3 is made up of 16 amino acids. CDR1 is SGHAT and CDR2 is FQNNGV in the germline V gene. V lost 5 bases, J lost 0 bases, and 13 bases lay in between. In DNA form, the CDR3 reads TGTGCCAGCAGCGCCCAGACACCTGCAACTAATGAAAAACTGTTTTTT. Translating it yields CASSAQTPATNEKLFF.

This chain connects TRBV7-9 to TRBJ2-3, with D unresolved. Germline V gene data show CDR1 as SEHNR and CDR2 as FQNEAQ (reference sequence). Trimming removed 6 bases at V and 4 bases at J, with 17 bases between. This CDR3 comprises 15 residues. CDR3: CASRTVQVTPDTQYF. DNA of the CDR3: TGTGCCAGCAGGACCGTGCAGGTGACGCCAGATACGCAGTATTTT.

The chain employs TRBV5-1 and TRBJ2-5; D might be TRBD1 or TRBD2, each matching 5 bases. The V gene's germline CDR1 is SGHRS and CDR2 YFSETQ. Trimming pared 3 bases from V and 2 bases from J, leaving 14 bases between. This CDR3 region has 15 residues. CDR3 in amino acids: CASSSGLLTQETQYF. The CDR3 nucleotides are TGCGCCAGCAGCTCGGGGCTTCTTACTCAAGAGACCCAGTACTTC.

About this clone: Germline and junction disagree at one end, which may indicate a read error. The gene calls are TRBV5-6 and TRBJ2-3; D remains ambiguous. Germline V gene sequence: CDR1 SGHDT, CDR2 YYEEEE. The CDR3 has 11 amino acids. CDR3 residues: CASSLNGRASF. CDR3 sequence (DNA): TGTGCCAGCAGCTTAAATGGCCGGGCGAGTTTT.

DNA for the CDR3: TGTGCCAGCAGCGTAGGTACAGGGGGCCGTCAGCCCCAGCATTTT. This encodes CASSVGTGGRQPQHF. This chain uses TRBV9 with TRBJ1-5, with 9 bases aligning to TRBD1. Germline V gene data show CDR1 as SGDLS and CDR2 as YYNGEE. The length of the CDR3 is 15 residues. The V segment lost 0 bases and the J segment 6 bases; nucleotides outside the gene matches: 4.

The chain employs TRBV18 and TRBJ1-5, with 8 positions matching TRBD1. V dropped 8 bases and J dropped 5; count of bases not matched to a gene: 5. This CDR3 has 13 residues. CDR1 and CDR2 from the germline V gene are KGHSH and LQKENI. CDR3 DNA: TGTGCCAGCCAATCGGGACAGGATCAGCCCCAGCATTTT. As protein: CASQSGQDQPQHF.

This clone has only a few counts. This chain connects TRBV28 to TRBJ1-2, with TRBD1 identical over 9 bases. CDR1 and CDR2 (germline): MDHEN, SYDVKM. V lost 8 bases to trimming and J lost 4 bases; unmatched junction nucleotides: 11. This CDR3 contains 15 residues. The CDR3 region is CASALVGTGTYGYTF. The CDR3, as DNA: TGTGCCAGCGCCTTAGTAGGGACAGGGACCTATGGCTACACCTTC.

This clone was seen a few times. This chain uses TRBV6-5 with TRBJ2-7; 9 bases line up with TRBD1. Trimming took 6 bases from V and 6 from J; bases not matched to a gene: 9. CDR3 length equals 14 residues. CDR1 is MNHEY and CDR2 is SVGAGI in the germline V gene. The CDR3 loop reads CASRLDRGAGEQYF. CDR3 in DNA: TGTGCCAGCAGACTGGACAGGGGTGCTGGCGAGCAGTACTTC.

The rearrangement uses TRBV11-2 and TRBJ2-1; 10 bases agree with TRBD2. Germline assignment: CDR1 SGHAT and CDR2 FQNNGV. The CDR3 sequence is 14 residues long. Unmatched junction bases numbered 2, after V lost 5 bases and J lost 4 bases. The DNA of the CDR3 is TGTGCCAGCAGCAGGGGACTAGCGTACAATGAGCAGTTCTTC. It codes for CASSRGLAYNEQFF.

In its sample, this clone was seen once. Its ends do not fully match the called genes, so a read error is possible. The V and J genes are TRBV10-3 and TRBJ2-1, with D unclear. Germline CDR1 reads ENHRY; CDR2 reads SYGVKD. This CDR3 contains 12 residues. CDR3 protein: CAISQSGNEQFF. CDR3 coding DNA: TGTGCCATCAGTCAGTCCGGGAATGAGCAGTTCTTC.

In the case of this clone: The identical CDR3 is also encoded by other nucleotide sequences in the sample. The V call is TRBV11-2, the J call TRBJ1-4, with D possibly TRBD1 on 5 matching bases. Germline V gives CDR1 SGHAT, CDR2 FQNNGV. This CDR3 is 13 amino acids long. Trimming took off 3 bases at V and 5 bases at J, with 7 bases between the two ends. CDR3 loop: CASSLWGNEKLFF. Written as DNA, the CDR3 is TGTGCCAGCAGCTTGTGGGGGAATGAAAAACTGTTTTTT.

The chain links TRBV6-6 to TRBJ1-1, with TRBD1 as a possible D gene (5 bases). The CDR3 length is 14 residues. The V and J ends lost 11 bases and 4 bases respectively, with 20 bases between them. CDR1 and CDR2 from the germline V gene are MNHNY and SVGAGI (reference sequence). CDR3 nucleotides: TGTGCCGCCCTAGGGGTTCGGGGGTCCACTGAAGCTTTCTTT. This sequence encodes CAALGVRGSTEAFF.

The J gene is TRBJ2-7, the V gene TRBV5-1; no reliable D call. V was pared by 1 base and J by 6 bases, with 11 bases between. The CDR3 loop spans 13 amino acids. Germline loops: CDR1 SGHRS, CDR2 YFSETQ. The CDR3 region is CASSLSLPSEQYF. For the CDR3, the DNA is TGCGCCAGCAGCTTGAGCCTTCCGAGCGAGCAGTACTTC.

The chain couples TRBV2 to TRBJ2-7; no clear D. Germline V lookup: CDR1 SNHLY, CDR2 FYNNEI. The germline V and J ends were trimmed by 4 bases and 0 bases, with 10 bases remaining between them. The CDR3 contains 14 residues. CDR3 bases: TGTGCCAGCAGTGCCCATACGAGCTCCTACGAGCAGTACTTC. Translated, it gives CASSAHTSSYEQYF. The variable domain in full, completed from reference TRBV2 and TRBJ2-7, reads EPEVTQTPSHQVTQMGQEVILRCVPISNHLYFYWYRQILGQKVEFLVSFYNNEISEKSEIFDDQFSVERPDGSNFTLKIRSTKLEDSAMYFCASSAHTSSYEQYFGPGTRLTVT.

The chain links TRBV7-2 to TRBJ2-7; the D gene is possibly TRBD2 (5 bases). Trimming removed 5 bases from V and 2 bases from J, with 13 bases in between. CDR1 and CDR2 (germline): SGHTA, FQGNSA. CDR3 size: 14 residues. CDR3 sequence (DNA): TGTGCCAGCAGCACCGCACTAGTACCCTACGAGCAGTACTTC. Its translation is CASSTALVPYEQYF. The full variable domain, its missing parts supplied by reference TRBV7-2 and TRBJ2-7, is GAGVSQSPSNKVTEKGKDVELRCDPISGHTALYWYRQSLGQGLEFLIYFQGNSAPDKSGLPSDRFSAERTGGSVSTLTIQRTQQEDSAVYLCASSTALVPYEQYFGPGTRLTVT.

The rearrangement uses TRBV11-2 and TRBJ1-1; D remains unclear. In germline, CDR1 is SGHAT, CDR2 FQNNGV. The CDR3 spans 14 residues. V gave up 5 bases and J gave up 1 base, with 11 bases separating them. The CDR3 protein is CASSVEEGNTEAFF. The CDR3 region has the DNA TGTGCCAGCAGCGTTGAAGAGGGGAACACTGAAGCTTTCTTT.

The rearrangement links TRBV6-6 to TRBJ1-3, with D maybe TRBD1 (6 bases). The germline V gene has CDR1 MNHNY and CDR2 SVGAGI (reference sequence). V was cut by 5 bases and J by 3 bases, with 11 bases left in between. The CDR3 has 14 residues. This CDR3 reads CASSPTGNGNTIYF. In DNA form, the CDR3 reads TGTGCCAGCAGTCCCACAGGGAATGGAAACACCATATATTTT.

This chain joins TRBV28 and TRBJ2-3; D is tentatively TRBD1 or TRBD2 (5 bases each). This CDR3 region has 15 residues. Per the germline V gene, CDR1 is MDHEN and CDR2 is SYDVKM. Trimming took off 3 bases at V and 1 base at J, with 11 bases between the two ends. The CDR3 spells CASSFPRGGTDTQYF. CDR3 DNA sequence: TGTGCCAGCAGTTTTCCTCGAGGGGGCACAGATACGCAGTATTTT.

The chain couples TRBV5-1 to TRBJ2-7; a weak D match, TRBD1 (6 bases). This CDR3 region has 14 residues. V lost 0 bases, J lost 2 bases, and 9 bases lay in between. CDR1 is SGHRS, CDR2 YFSETQ, per germline. CDR3 DNA: TGCGCCAGCAGCTTGGGGGACACCCCCTACGAGCAGTACTTC. This translates into CASSLGDTPYEQYF.

Comments on this clone: This same CDR3 is encoded by further DNA sequences in the sample. This chain connects TRBV7-2 to TRBJ2-7; 11 positions agree with TRBD2. J was trimmed by 0 bases and V by 3 bases; bases with no gene match: 1. The CDR3 has 15 amino acids. Germline V CDR1 and CDR2: SGHTA, FQGNSA. CDR3: CASSFTSGSSYEQYF. CDR3 DNA: TGTGCCAGCAGCTTTACTAGCGGGAGCTCCTACGAGCAGTACTTC.

The rearrangement uses TRBV6-1 and TRBJ1-3; 7 bases are a match to TRBD1. This CDR3 spans 15 amino acids. Germline V CDR1 and CDR2: MNHNS, SASEGT. V shed 8 bases and J 0 bases; nucleotides not matched to a gene: 7. In nucleotides, the CDR3 is TGTGCCAGCCTGGACAGGCCCCGCTCTGGAAACACCATATATTTT. Translation gives CASLDRPRSGNTIYF.